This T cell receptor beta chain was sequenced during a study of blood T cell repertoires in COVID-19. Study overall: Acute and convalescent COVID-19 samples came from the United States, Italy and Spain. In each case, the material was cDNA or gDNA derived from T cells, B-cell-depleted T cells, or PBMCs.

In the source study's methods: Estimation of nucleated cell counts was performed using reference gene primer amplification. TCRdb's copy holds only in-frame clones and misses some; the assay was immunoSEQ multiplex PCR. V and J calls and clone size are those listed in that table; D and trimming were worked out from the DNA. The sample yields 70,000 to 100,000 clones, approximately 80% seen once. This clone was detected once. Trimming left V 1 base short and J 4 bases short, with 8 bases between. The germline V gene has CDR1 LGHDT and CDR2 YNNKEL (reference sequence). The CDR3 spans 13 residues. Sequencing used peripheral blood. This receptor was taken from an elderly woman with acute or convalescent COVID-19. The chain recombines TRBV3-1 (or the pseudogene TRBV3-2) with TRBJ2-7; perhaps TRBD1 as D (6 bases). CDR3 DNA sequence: TGTGCCAGCAGCCAAGTCGACAGGTACGAGCAGTACTTC. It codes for CASSQVDRYEQYF.